The T cell receptor (beta chain) under discussion was sequenced for a study of OX40 agonist ivuxolimab in advanced cancers. The study in broad terms: The costimulatory receptor OX40 (CD134) was targeted by ivuxolimab, a fully human IgG2 agonistic monoclonal antibody. Intravenous ivuxolimab was administered to patients every 2 weeks at six dose levels: 0.01, 0.1, 0.3, 1.5, 3 and 10 mg/kg. Of the approximately 50 patients in dose escalation, about 20 had hepatocellular carcinoma, roughly 15 had melanoma, 9 had renal cell carcinoma and 9 had head and neck cancer. In the dose-escalation cohort, 75% to 90% of patients were male, and the mean age was approximately 60 years with a range of about 20 to 80. Patients were allowed to have had prior anti-PD-1, anti-PD-L1 or anti-CTLA-4 therapy, and approximately 40% of the dose-escalation patients had previously received checkpoint inhibitors. Three dose-escalation patients achieved partial responses, one with hepatocellular carcinoma and two with cutaneous melanoma. The purpose of peripheral TCRbeta sequencing was to test whether ivuxolimab changed TCR sequence diversity and led to clonal T-cell expansion. The paper describes the monotherapy dose-escalation part (N of about 57 patients) of the phase I trial of ivuxolimab.

Summary of the overall study and its limitations: At doses of 0.1 to 3.0 mg/kg, clonal expansion of both CD4+ and CD8+ T cells in blood was seen between baseline and week 6. Low levels of normalized T-cell clonal expansion were also seen in some patients who did not respond. The antigen specificity of the peripheral T cells that underwent clonal expansion was not determined. In the 0.1-3.0 mg/kg groups, partial responders were among the patients with the lowest normalized peripheral clonal expansion, particularly in CD8+ T cells. On average, CD8+ T cells showed more expanded clones than CD4+ T cells after ivuxolimab.

Genomic DNA was extracted from sorted cells for sequencing of the TCRbeta CDR3 region. TCRbeta CDR3 regions were sequenced using the immunoSEQ Assay. TCRdb re-hosts the immuneACCESS table, in-frame sequences only. Its copies lack some clones; in the studies checked, an unresolved V gene accounts for under half of them, and the cause for the rest is not known. In this sample the table shows roughly 45,000 clones, about 81% of which occur a single time. The ten largest clones capture about 7.2% of the sample. Concerning this clone: Its antigen specificity is not known. There are no base qualities to consult, and no much larger clone falls within one base.

V and J are truncated by 5 bases and 3 bases respectively, leaving an intervening sequence of 5 bases. From the cysteine up to the phenylalanine, the CDR3 has a length of 11 residues. CDR3 DNA only is kept here, 33 bases in frame from base 1. For CDR1 and CDR2, the germline V gene lists MGHDK and SYGVNS. Patients with autoimmune disease history or receiving systemic immunosuppression were excluded from the trial. Peripheral blood for TCR sequencing was collected from all dose cohorts at baseline, on cycle 4 day 1, and on cycle 7 day 1. The samples were taken from a phase I, first-in-human, multicenter, open-label dose-escalation trial of ivuxolimab. Adults with locally advanced or metastatic head and neck squamous cell, hepatocellular, melanoma or renal cell carcinoma were enrolled in the trial. Before TCR sequencing, CD4+ and CD8+ T cells were separately sorted from peripheral blood.

The sequencing used CD4+ or CD8+ T cells sorted from blood, collected in a trial of the OX40 agonist ivuxolimab. The TCR sequence derives from an adult with an advanced solid tumor such as melanoma, head and neck, liver or kidney cancer. The chain is assembled from TRBV25-1 and TRBJ2-7; the D gene cannot be resolved reliably. The nucleotides read TGTGCCAGCAGTCATCACTACGAGCAGTACTTC. This yields the protein CASSHHYEQYF.